This T cell receptor beta chain was captured in a study of blood T cell repertoires in COVID-19. Study-wide background: Sites across the United States, Italy and Spain contributed samples from acute and convalescent COVID-19. Sources were T cells, B-cell-depleted T cells, or PBMCs; the material itself was cDNA or gDNA.

The germline V gene has CDR1 SGHRS and CDR2 YFSETQ. This CDR3 has 15 residues. V shed 1 base and J 3 bases; nucleotides not matched to a gene: 5. In the original analysis: By means of reference gene primer amplification, nucleated cell counts were estimated. Data came from immunoSEQ multiplex PCR; TCRdb stores just in-frame clones and leaves some out. That table gives V, J and clone size, and the DNA gave D and trimming. The sample lists 45,000 to 50,000 clones, 86% occurring once. The chain carries TRBV5-1 and TRBJ2-7; the match to TRBD1 covers 9 bases. Sequencing input: peripheral blood. The receptor's source is a human donor in a cohort sampled during active COVID-19. In nucleotides, the CDR3 is TGCGCCAGCAGCTTGTCTGGGACAGGGTTCTACGAGCAGTACTTC. As protein: CASSLSGTGFYEQYF.